Listed below are T cell receptor beta chains from one sample, sequenced in a study of CD8 T cells in Susac syndrome. MiXCR, applied by TCRdb to the immunoSEQ multiplex PCR reads, yields one record per CDR3 protein. The sample lists about 170,000 distinct CDR3 sequences; approximately 95% were seen once. Material: CD4+ T cells from PBMCs. Every receptor here comes from a human donor with Susac syndrome. Both conserved end residues are part of each CDR3. The order of the fields is clone size, V gene, J gene, D gene, CDR3 DNA, CDR3 protein. D genes are given only for firm matches. Clone size is not always given. Where it is, it says once, few, many or a class for expanded clones.

size: .
V: TRBV12-3/TRBV12-4
J: TRBJ1-1
D: .
DNA: TGTGCCAGCAGTTTGACAGCTTCAAACACTGAAGCTTTCTTT
CDR3: CASSLTASNTEAFF

size: .
V: TRBV19
J: TRBJ1-2
D: .
DNA: TGTGCCAGTAGTATCCGGGACGGCTATGGCTACACCTTC
CDR3: CASSIRDGYGYTF

size: few
V: TRBV6-1
J: TRBJ1-5
D: TRBD1
DNA: TGTGCCAGCAGACAGGGGGTCGATCAGCCCCAGCATTTT
CDR3: CASRQGVDQPQHF

size: .
V: TRBV20-1
J: TRBJ2-2
D: TRBD2
DNA: TGCAGTGTAGGGAAAGCGGGAGTTCACACCGGGGAGCTGTTTTTT
CDR3: CSVGKAGVHTGELFF

size: .
V: TRBV2
J: TRBJ2-7
D: .
DNA: TGTGCCAGCAGTGCACGGTCTCTTCACGAGCAGTACTTC
CDR3: CASSARSLHEQYF

size: once
V: TRBV4-3
J: TRBJ1-2
D: .
DNA: TGCGCCAGCAGCCAAGTCGGAGCCCGGGGTAACTATGGCTACACCTTC
CDR3: CASSQVGARGNYGYTF

size: .
V: TRBV28
J: TRBJ2-6
D: .
DNA: TGTGCCAGCAGCCCCTCCGGGGGTCTAGCCAACGTCCTGACTTTC
CDR3: CASSPSGGLANVLTF

size: .
V: TRBV3-1
J: TRBJ2-6
D: TRBD1
DNA: TGTGCCAGCAGCCCCGGGACAGGGAACTCTGGGGCCAACGTCCTGACTTTC
CDR3: CASSPGTGNSGANVLTF

size: .
V: TRBV4-3
J: TRBJ2-2
D: .
DNA: TGCGCCAGCAGCCAAGTTCCAGGGCCCGGGGAGCTGTTTTTT
CDR3: CASSQVPGPGELFF

size: .
V: TRBV20-1
J: TRBJ2-5
D: TRBD1
DNA: TGCAGTGCTAGAGATGGGGACAGGGGGCTTGAGACCCAGTACTTC
CDR3: CSARDGDRGLETQYF

size: .
V: TRBV28
J: TRBJ1-2
D: TRBD1
DNA: TGTGCCAGCAGTGAACAGGGGTTTGGCTACACCTTC
CDR3: CASSEQGFGYTF

size: .
V: TRBV11-2
J: TRBJ2-1
D: TRBD2
DNA: TGTGCCAGCGCACTAGCGGGCACCTACAATGAGCAGTTCTTC
CDR3: CASALAGTYNEQFF

size: .
V: TRBV5-1
J: TRBJ2-1
D: .
DNA: TGCGCCAGCAGCTTGGGGCACCTCCAAGCCTACAATGAGCAGTTCTTC
CDR3: CASSLGHLQAYNEQFF

size: .
V: TRBV20-1
J: TRBJ1-1
D: .
DNA: TGCAGTGCTCGTGCACAGGGAGGGGAGCCCACTGAAGCTTTCTTT
CDR3: CSARAQGGEPTEAFF

size: .
V: TRBV5-4
J: TRBJ2-6
D: .
DNA: TGTGCCAGCAGCTCTGGTGATTCCGGCAACGTCCTGACTTTC
CDR3: CASSSGDSGNVLTF

size: .
V: TRBV6-2/TRBV6-3
J: TRBJ2-3
D: .
DNA: TGTGCCAGCAAGACTTTGGCAGATACGCAGTATTTT
CDR3: CASKTLADTQYF

size: .
V: TRBV28
J: TRBJ2-1
D: .
DNA: TGTGCCGGCAGCGTAACTAGTGGGCCCTACAATGAGCAGTTCTTC
CDR3: CAGSVTSGPYNEQFF

size: .
V: TRBV15
J: TRBJ2-3
D: .
DNA: TGTGCCACCAGCAGAGATCCCGGGGTTGATCGGAATACGCAGTATTTT
CDR3: CATSRDPGVDRNTQYF

size: once
V: TRBV5-1
J: TRBJ2-1
D: TRBD2
DNA: TGCGCCAGCAGCCAGGGACTAGCGGGAGGCGTGGAGCAGTTCTTC
CDR3: CASSQGLAGGVEQFF

size: .
V: TRBV9
J: TRBJ2-5
D: .
DNA: TGTGCCAGCAGCTACTGGGCCAGACCGGGACACCAAGAGACCCAGTACTTC
CDR3: CASSYWARPGHQETQYF

size: .
V: TRBV6-5
J: TRBJ1-2
D: .
DNA: TGTGCCAGCAGTTACTCGCCGCTCCTCTATGGCTACACCTTC
CDR3: CASSYSPLLYGYTF

size: .
V: TRBV29-1
J: TRBJ1-2
D: TRBD1
DNA: TGCAGCGCCGGGACAGGGATGAGGGCTAACTATGGCTACACCTTC
CDR3: CSAGTGMRANYGYTF